Reported below is one T cell receptor (beta chain). Its antigen is as yet unknown. Sorting of CD4+ naive, central memory, regulatory and stem cell-like memory cells was performed via CD45RO/CCR7/CD25/CD127/CD95/CD27. CDR1 is MDHEN and CDR2 is SYDVKM in the germline V gene. V lost 6 bases and J 2 bases, leaving 10 bases between the germline ends. The CDR3 extends over 13 amino acids. Isolated RNA was reverse transcribed in full, so expressed TCRB transcripts were sequenced. Clones were sequenced by immunoSEQ multiplex PCR, and TCRdb holds only the in-frame ones, with some missing. The sample comprises roughly 40,000 clones, about half of which are singletons, and 0.65% to 0.8% rests with the top ten. This sample is drawn from a study of beta chain features in type 1 diabetes. The study's findings and limits: PCR might preferentially amplify shorter templates, equally in patients and controls.

V and J are TRBV28 and TRBJ2-5; D is perhaps TRBD2 (6 bases). The sequenced sample was central memory CD4+ T cells from blood. This sequence was found in a woman aged 18 to 35 in good health. The CDR3 nucleotides read TGTGCCAGCAGCTTGGGGACTCAAGAGACCCAGTACTTC. This gives the protein CASSLGTQETQYF.